The T cell receptor (beta chain) described here comes from a study of cytomegalovirus exposure and HLA in healthy donors. General study findings and limits: The authors later found HLA-associated TCR beta chains more clonally expanded than equally common others.

The CDR3 is 16 amino acids. V shed 1 base, J shed 3 bases, and the junction held 7 bases outside the gene matches. Per germline, CDR1 SEHNR and CDR2 FQNEAQ (reference sequence). PCR amplification relied on 60 Vbeta primers (plus 13 Jbeta primers). Measured with immunoSEQ multiplex PCR; TCRdb has only the in-frame clones, and not every one. Of roughly 120,000 clones in the sample, over 15% were seen once. Comment on this clone: Antigen specificity is unknown.

This TCR was sampled from a woman aged 18-35 years in good health and CMV-seronegative. The chain couples TRBV7-9 to TRBJ2-5, with 8 bases identical to TRBD2. Sequencing was performed on PBMCs. The CDR3 nucleotides read TGTGCCAGCAGCTTAGTAGTGGGACTAGACAAAGAGACCCAGTACTTC. The encoded protein is CASSLVVGLDKETQYF.